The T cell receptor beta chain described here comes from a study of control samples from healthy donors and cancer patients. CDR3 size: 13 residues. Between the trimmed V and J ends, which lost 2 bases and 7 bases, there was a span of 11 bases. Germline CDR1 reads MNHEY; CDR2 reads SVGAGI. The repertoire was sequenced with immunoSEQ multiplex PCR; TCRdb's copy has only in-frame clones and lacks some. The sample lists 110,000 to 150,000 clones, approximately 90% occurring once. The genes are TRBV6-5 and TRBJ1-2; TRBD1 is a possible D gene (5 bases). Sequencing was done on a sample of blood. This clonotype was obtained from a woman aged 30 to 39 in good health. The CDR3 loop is CASSYGQGGGYTF. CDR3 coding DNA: TGTGCCAGCAGTTACGGGCAGGGAGGTGGCTACACCTTC.